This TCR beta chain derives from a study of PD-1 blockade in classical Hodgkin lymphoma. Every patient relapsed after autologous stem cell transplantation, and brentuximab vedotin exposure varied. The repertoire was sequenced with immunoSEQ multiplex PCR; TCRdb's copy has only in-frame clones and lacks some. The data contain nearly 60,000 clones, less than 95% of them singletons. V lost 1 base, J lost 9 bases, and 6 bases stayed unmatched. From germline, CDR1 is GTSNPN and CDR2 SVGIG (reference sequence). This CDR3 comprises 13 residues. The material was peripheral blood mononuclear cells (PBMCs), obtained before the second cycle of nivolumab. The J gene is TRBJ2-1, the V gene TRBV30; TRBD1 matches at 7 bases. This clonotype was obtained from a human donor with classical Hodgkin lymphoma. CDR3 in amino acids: CAWSGTGWFEQFF. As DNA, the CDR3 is TGTGCCTGGAGTGGGACAGGTTGGTTTGAGCAGTTCTTC.